What follows are 19 T cell receptor beta chains derived from one specimen sequenced in a study of technical replicates of blood from several donors. Profiling relied on immunoSEQ multiplex PCR, and the TCRdb table lists in-frame clones only, not all of them. The table includes about 84,000 clones, roughly 93% detected once. The sample taken for sequencing was T cells isolated from PBMCs. These receptors were collected from a human donor in good health.

J is TRBJ2-3 and V is TRBV9; TRBD1 agrees at 9 bases. The trim removed 4 bases at V and 3 bases at J, leaving 6 bases unmatched. The CDR3 is 15 amino acids. Per germline, CDR1 SGDLS and CDR2 YYNGEE. CDR3 nucleotides: TGTGCCAGCAGCCCCAGGGACAGGGTAACAGATACGCAGTATTTT. Protein: CASSPRDRVTDTQYF.

This sequence joins TRBV28 and TRBJ2-3, with D maybe TRBD1 (6 bases). CDR1 is MDHEN and CDR2 is SYDVKM in the germline V gene. The CDR3 consists of 14 residues. The V gene lost 9 bases and the J gene lost 3 bases, with 16 bases spanning the gap. CDR3 bases: TGTGCCAGTTTGGCCACAGGGCGTACAGATACGCAGTATTTT. It codes for CASLATGRTDTQYF.

This chain links TRBV6-5 with TRBJ2-2, with D tentatively TRBD2 (5 bases). The V gene's germline CDR1 is MNHEY and CDR2 SVGAGI. The CDR3 totals 11 residues. Trimming cost V 6 bases and J 6 bases, with 5 bases left between them. CDR3 bases: TGTGCCAGCAGGAGGGCCGGGGAGCTGTTTTTT. Translated, it gives CASRRAGELFF.

The chain joins TRBV2 to TRBJ1-4, with D maybe TRBD1 (6 bases). The germline V gene has CDR1 SNHLY and CDR2 FYNNEI. The CDR3 has 17 amino acids. Deletions cut 7 bases from V and 0 bases from J, with 18 bases between. This chain's CDR3 is CASNWEGGAATNEKLFF. The DNA for the CDR3 is TGTGCCAGCAATTGGGAGGGGGGTGCTGCAACTAATGAAAAACTGTTTTTT.

The chain recombines TRBV6-1 with TRBJ2-3; D might be TRBD2 (7 bases). Trimming stripped 5 bases from V and 3 bases from J, with 12 bases between. The V gene's germline CDR1 is MNHNS and CDR2 SASEGT. The CDR3 loop spans 14 amino acids. In nucleotides, the CDR3 is TGTGCCAGCAGTCGGGGGGCTTGGACAGATACGCAGTATTTT. This sequence encodes CASSRGAWTDTQYF.

The rearrangement links TRBV18 to TRBJ1-4, with 7 bases that match TRBD1. V was clipped by 5 bases and J by 7 bases; unmatched bases: 10. The CDR3 is 15 amino acids. The germline V gene encodes CDR1 KGHSH and CDR2 LQKENI. This CDR3 reads CASSTGQLGTEKLFF. The CDR3 DNA follows: TGTGCCAGCTCAACGGGACAGTTGGGGACTGAAAAACTGTTTTTT.

CDR3 nucleotide sequence: TGTGCCAGCAGTACGACAGGGGAGGACGAGCAGTACTTC. This translates into CASSTTGEDEQYF. The rearrangement links TRBV28 to TRBJ2-7; the match to TRBD1 covers 8 bases. There are 13 residues in the CDR3. Germline CDR1 MDHEN, CDR2 SYDVKM. V was clipped by 5 bases and J by 5 bases; unmatched bases: 5.

The V gene is TRBV27, the J gene TRBJ2-7; weak D call: TRBD2 (6 bases). V lost 6 bases, J lost 3 bases, and 15 bases lay in between. The germline CDR1 and CDR2 sequences are MNHEY and SMNVEV (reference sequence). This CDR3 is built from 14 residues. Here the CDR3 DNA reads TGTGCCAGCAGACCTAGGGACTCAAGCTACGAGCAGTACTTC. Encoded protein: CASRPRDSSYEQYF.

The V and J genes are TRBV6-6 and TRBJ1-1; no definite D call. CDR1 MNHNY and CDR2 SVGAGI come from the germline V gene (reference sequence). With 8 bases removed from V and 6 bases from J, the gap between germline ends came to 10 bases. The CDR3 spans 11 residues. CDR3 protein: CASRGRAEAFF. The CDR3 nucleotides read TGTGCCAGCCGAGGCCGGGCTGAAGCTTTCTTT.

The rearrangement links TRBV30 to TRBJ1-1; D not resolved. The CDR3 sequence is 11 residues long. Germline V lookup: CDR1 GTSNPN, CDR2 SVGIG (reference sequence). Trimming left V 3 bases short and J 7 bases short, with 9 bases between. The CDR3 region has the DNA TGTGCCTGGAGCGGGAACGATGAAGCTTTCTTT. Encoded protein: CAWSGNDEAFF.

The genes are TRBV7-2 and TRBJ1-6; a possible D gene is TRBD1 (5 bases). The CDR3 spans 16 residues. Looked up from germline, CDR1 is SGHTA and CDR2 is FQGNSA. V was clipped by 2 bases and J by 4 bases, with 12 bases between them. The CDR3 protein is CASSLMGRRYNSPLHF. In DNA, the CDR3 is TGTGCCAGCAGCTTAATGGGGCGCCGATATAATTCACCCCTCCACTTT.

The chain recombines TRBV28 with TRBJ1-3, with D perhaps matching TRBD1 (5 bases). This CDR3 is 15 amino acids long. Trimming stripped 6 bases from V and 0 bases from J, with 12 bases between. Germline CDR1 is MDHEN and CDR2 is SYDVKM. CDR3 sequence: CASSPDSSSGNTIYF. The CDR3 DNA sequence: TGTGCCAGCAGCCCAGACAGTAGCTCTGGAAACACCATATATTTT.

This chain joins TRBV4-1 and TRBJ1-5; TRBD1 is a possible D gene (5 bases). Between the trimmed V and J ends, which lost 4 bases and 0 bases, there was a span of 7 bases. There are 14 residues in the CDR3. Germline V gene data show CDR1 as MGHRA and CDR2 as YSYEKL. For the CDR3, the DNA is TGCGCCAGCAGCCGGGGGGGTAGCAATCAGCCCCAGCATTTT. This codes for CASSRGGSNQPQHF.

The chain uses TRBV11-2 and TRBJ2-2; 7 bases agree with TRBD1. Trimming took 5 bases from V and 3 from J; bases not matched to a gene: 3. This CDR3 region has 14 residues. CDR1 SGHAT and CDR2 FQNNGV come from the germline V gene. CDR3 nucleotide sequence: TGTGCCAGCAGCCGTGACAGGGACACCGGGGAGCTGTTTTTT. It yields the protein CASSRDRDTGELFF.

The V and J genes are TRBV11-3 and TRBJ1-2; TRBD1 agrees at 10 bases. This CDR3 comprises 15 residues. Germline V gives CDR1 SGHNT, CDR2 YENEEA. Trimming removed 5 bases from V and 7 bases from J; junction bases left unmatched: 10. The CDR3 spells CASSPGDRGLGGYTF. The CDR3, as DNA: TGTGCCAGCAGCCCCGGTGACAGGGGGCTAGGTGGCTACACCTTC.

This clone was recorded only once. V usage is TRBV11-2 and J usage is TRBJ2-3; possible D gene TRBD1, 5 bases. Trimming stripped 7 bases from V and 9 bases from J, with 20 bases between. CDR1 and CDR2 from the germline V gene are SGHAT and FQNNGV. This CDR3 region has 14 residues. CDR3 protein: CASTIGREFNTQYF. DNA for the CDR3: TGTGCCAGCACCATAGGCAGGGAATTTAACACGCAGTATTTT.

CDR3 coding DNA: TGTGCCAGTAGTATGGACGGACAGCCGCACATATATTTT. The encoded protein is CASSMDGQPHIYF. The gene calls are TRBV19 and TRBJ1-3, with D possibly being TRBD1 (6 bases). The germline gives CDR1 LNHDA, CDR2 SQIVND (reference sequence). CDR3 length: 13 residues. With 3 bases removed from V and 12 bases from J, the gap between germline ends came to 15 bases.

The genes are TRBV6-5 and TRBJ2-7, with a tentative D call TRBD1 (6 bases). The CDR3 is made up of 16 amino acids. The V gene's germline CDR1 is MNHEY and CDR2 SVGAGI. The V and J ends lost 2 bases and 2 bases respectively, with 16 bases between them. CDR3 DNA sequence: TGTGCCAGCAGTTACGGAGCCACAGGGATCCCCTACGAGCAGTACTTC. This encodes CASSYGATGIPYEQYF.

The chain couples TRBV2 to TRBJ2-2, with D hard to call. CDR3 length: 13 residues. Germline V CDR1 and CDR2: SNHLY, FYNNEI. Trimming stripped 4 bases from V and 2 bases from J, with 5 bases between. DNA of the CDR3: TGTGCCAGCAGTGCCAGAAACACCGGGGAGCTGTTTTTT. Its translation: CASSARNTGELFF.